These 21 T cell receptor beta chains originate from one sample sequenced in a study of blood T cell repertoires in COVID-19. TCRdb's copy holds only in-frame clones and misses some; the assay was immunoSEQ multiplex PCR. Altogether roughly 260,000 clones are present, approximately 82% being singletons, with the ten largest covering 3.1%. Sequenced input: peripheral blood. The receptors stem from a woman between 18 and 29 years old with acute or convalescent COVID-19.

The rearrangement joins TRBV6-4 to TRBJ2-3; 10 positions match TRBD2. Germline assignment: CDR1 MRHNA and CDR2 SNTAGT. The CDR3 runs 20 residues. Germline trimming cut 2 bases from V and 2 bases from J; bases unmatched to any gene: 16. This CDR3 reads CASSDPRTSGATRITDTQYF. In DNA form, the CDR3 reads TGTGCCAGCAGTGACCCGAGGACTAGCGGAGCGACCCGAATCACAGATACGCAGTATTTT.

The chain carries TRBV30 and TRBJ1-4; D possibly corresponds to TRBD1 (5 bases). This CDR3 is built from 12 residues. Germline assignment: CDR1 GTSNPN and CDR2 SVGIG (reference sequence). The V gene lost 2 bases and the J gene lost 4 bases, with 5 bases spanning the gap. This chain's CDR3 is CAWSRGNEKLFF. The CDR3 DNA follows: TGTGCCTGGAGTAGGGGTAATGAAAAACTGTTTTTT. The full variable domain, completed using reference TRBV30 and TRBJ1-4, is SQTIHQWPATLVQPVGSPLSLECTVEGTSNPNLYWYRQAAGRGLQLLFYSVGIGQISSEVPQNLSASRPQDRQFILSSKKLLLSDSGFYLCAWSRGNEKLFFGSGTQLSVL.

The chain joins TRBV5-1 to TRBJ1-3, with a weak D call TRBD1 (6 bases). V lost 7 bases and J lost 0, with 11 bases in between. This CDR3 spans 14 amino acids. CDR1 SGHRS and CDR2 YFSETQ come from the germline V gene. The CDR3 sequence: CASGDTSSGNTIYF. DNA for the CDR3: TGCGCCAGCGGGGACACCTCCTCTGGAAACACCATATATTTT.

For the CDR3, the DNA is TGTGCCAGCAGCAGCCCATTAGCGGGGATTACGAACACCGGGGAGCTGTTTTTT. Its translation is CASSSPLAGITNTGELFF. The chain carries TRBV7-2 and TRBJ2-2; TRBD2 matches at 8 bases. Germline V gives CDR1 SGHTA, CDR2 FQGNSA. V lost 5 bases, J lost 0 bases, and 11 bases stayed unmatched. This CDR3 comprises 18 residues.

The chain links TRBV5-4 to TRBJ2-4; 10 nucleotides line up with TRBD2. The CDR3 spans 17 residues. The J segment lost 6 bases and the V segment lost 2 bases, leaving 11 bases of the junction unmatched. Germline loops: CDR1 SGHNT, CDR2 YYREEE (reference sequence). CDR3 nucleotides: TGTGCCAGCAGCTTAGGTGCCGGGACTAGCGAGAGAAACATTCAGTACTTC. Translation: CASSLGAGTSERNIQYF.

V gene TRBV7-8 combines with J gene TRBJ1-1; TRBD1 might be the D (6 bases). With 5 bases removed from V and 3 bases from J, the gap between germline ends came to 13 bases. CDR1 and CDR2 from the germline V gene are SGHVS and FQNEAQ. This CDR3 has 14 amino acids. CDR3 residues: CASSRDRSDTEAFF. CDR3 bases: TGTGCCAGCAGCCGCGACAGGTCGGACACTGAAGCTTTCTTT.

The chain uses TRBV7-9 and TRBJ2-2, with TRBD1 identical over 8 bases. This CDR3 comprises 14 residues. V gave up 4 bases and J gave up 4 bases; unmatched junction bases: 2. Looked up from germline, CDR1 is SEHNR and CDR2 is FQNEAQ (reference sequence). The CDR3 is CASSSQGGTGELFF. The DNA for the CDR3 is TGTGCCAGCAGCTCACAGGGGGGCACCGGGGAGCTGTTTTTT.

The CDR3 region is CASSLSINFGATNEKLFF. The DNA of the CDR3 is TGTGCCAGCAGTTTATCGATAAATTTCGGGGCAACTAATGAAAAACTGTTTTTT. The V and J genes are TRBV27 and TRBJ1-4; D call uncertain. V gave up 0 bases and J gave up 0 bases, with 14 bases separating them. CDR3 size: 18 residues. Germline V gene lookup returns CDR1 MNHEY and CDR2 SMNVEV (reference sequence).

The chain combines TRBV14 with TRBJ2-7; 10 bases are a match to TRBD2. Trimming removed 0 bases from V and 4 bases from J; junction bases left unmatched: 15. The V gene's germline CDR1 is SGHDN and CDR2 FVKESK. The CDR3 sequence is 19 residues long. DNA of the CDR3: TGTGCCAGCAGCCAAGATGCCCGGACTAGCGGAGCCCCCGGGTACGAGCAGTACTTC. It specifies CASSQDARTSGAPGYEQYF.

CDR3 amino acids: CASSLGRGEYGYTF. The CDR3 bases are TGCGCCAGCAGCCTGGGCAGGGGGGAATATGGCTACACCTTC. The chain has TRBV10-2 and TRBJ1-2; 7 nucleotides match TRBD1. V was pared by 6 bases and J by 5 bases, with 9 bases of the junction left unmatched. The CDR3 has 14 amino acids. Germline CDR1 is WSHSY and CDR2 is SAAADI.

V is TRBV30 and J is TRBJ1-3; D uncertain. Trimming removed 7 bases from V and 0 bases from J, with 19 bases in between. The CDR3 runs to 16 residues. CDR1 is GTSNPN and CDR2 is SVGIG in the germline V gene (reference sequence). The chain's CDR3 is CAYQMALTSSGNTIYF. As DNA, the CDR3 is TGTGCCTACCAAATGGCCCTCACTAGCTCTGGAAACACCATATATTTT.

The V gene is TRBV28, the J gene TRBJ2-7; 10 bases agree with TRBD2. CDR3 length: 13 amino acids. CDR1 is MDHEN, CDR2 SYDVKM, per germline. Trimming took 6 bases from V and 7 from J; bases not matched to a gene: 6. The CDR3 nucleotides are TGTGCCAGCAGGGGGACTAGCGATTGGGAGCAGTACTTC. Translating it yields CASRGTSDWEQYF.

This chain uses TRBV7-9 with TRBJ1-5; 8 bases agree with TRBD1. Trimming at V came to 6 bases and at J to 3 bases, leaving 7 bases not matched to a gene. The CDR3 extends over 15 amino acids. The germline CDR1 and CDR2 sequences are SEHNR and FQNEAQ (reference sequence). CDR3 sequence: CASSSGQEVNQPQHF. The DNA for the CDR3 is TGTGCCAGCAGTTCGGGACAGGAGGTCAATCAGCCCCAGCATTTT.

In this sample, this clone turned up once. The gene calls are TRBV9 and TRBJ2-1; 9 bases fit TRBD2. The length of the CDR3 is 14 residues. V trimming: 3 bases; J trimming: 5 bases; junction bases outside the gene matches: 3. Germline CDR1 SGDLS, CDR2 YYNGEE. CDR3 sequence: CASSATSGDNEQFF. For the CDR3, the DNA is TGTGCCAGCAGCGCGACTAGCGGTGACAATGAGCAGTTCTTC.

The chain employs TRBV24-1 and TRBJ1-1; D is unclear. V dropped 1 base and J dropped 0 bases, with 20 bases sitting between them. The CDR3 has 19 amino acids. Germline CDR1 and CDR2: KGHDR and SFDVKD. The CDR3 DNA sequence: TGTGCCACCAGTGATTTCGGCTTGTTGGAGCCTCTAATGAACACTGAAGCTTTCTTT. This translates into CATSDFGLLEPLMNTEAFF.

The chain employs TRBV27 and TRBJ2-3, with D tentatively TRBD1 (5 bases). V shed 2 bases and J shed 0 bases, with 12 bases lying between them. Germline CDR1 is MNHEY and CDR2 is SMNVEV (reference sequence). This CDR3 region has 16 residues. DNA for the CDR3: TGTGCCAGCAGTTTAGGGGCTAGGGGTAGCACAGATACGCAGTATTTT. Protein: CASSLGARGSTDTQYF.

In nucleotides, the CDR3 is TGTGCCAGCAGCGTAGATCCCCAAGCGGGAGGGTACAATGAGCAGTTCTTC. It encodes CASSVDPQAGGYNEQFF. The chain uses TRBV9 and TRBJ2-1; 10 nucleotides match TRBD2. Per the germline V gene, CDR1 is SGDLS and CDR2 is YYNGEE. V was pared by 0 bases and J by 4 bases, with 7 bases of the junction left unmatched. The CDR3 totals 17 residues.

The chain uses TRBV28 and TRBJ2-7; D is possibly TRBD1 (5 bases). The ends were cut back, 3 bases at V and 1 base at J, with 13 bases in the middle. The germline CDR1 and CDR2 sequences are MDHEN and SYDVKM. The CDR3 contains 15 residues. The CDR3 nucleotides read TGTGCCAGCAGTTTTGAGACAGACCTGTCCTACGAGCAGTACTTC. Protein product: CASSFETDLSYEQYF.

The chain has TRBV12-3 or TRBV12-4 and TRBJ1-5, with D maybe TRBD1 (5 bases). This CDR3 has 12 amino acids. V was clipped by 5 bases and J by 9 bases, with 11 bases between them. CDR3 loop: CASSPTRVPQHF. CDR3 bases: TGTGCCAGCAGTCCGACCAGGGTGCCCCAGCATTTT.

V usage is TRBV6-5 and J usage is TRBJ1-2; maybe TRBD1 (5 bases). The V gene lost 7 bases and the J gene lost 8 bases, with 17 bases spanning the gap. The CDR3 is 13 amino acids. The V gene's germline CDR1 is MNHEY and CDR2 SVGAGI. CDR3 bases: TGTGCCAGCACCCCCGGCAGGGATGGAGGCTACACCTTC. Amino acids: CASTPGRDGGYTF.

The rearrangement links TRBV19 to TRBJ2-3, with D uncertain. From germline, CDR1 is LNHDA and CDR2 SQIVND (reference sequence). V was shortened by 3 bases and J by 3 bases, with 13 bases between the two germline ends. The CDR3 has 15 amino acids. In DNA form, the CDR3 reads TGTGCCAGTAGTATTCGTAGCTGGAATACAGATACGCAGTATTTT. Amino acid sequence: CASSIRSWNTDTQYF.